This T cell receptor beta chain was captured in a study of blood T cell repertoires in COVID-19. Trimming at V came to 1 base and at J to 8 bases, leaving 4 bases not matched to a gene. CDR3 length: 14 amino acids. Germline CDR1 MDHEN, CDR2 SYDVKM. TCRdb's copy holds only in-frame clones and misses some; the assay was immunoSEQ multiplex PCR. The table includes approximately 100,000 clones, 75% to 90% detected once. What was sequenced was peripheral blood. The chain uses TRBV28 and TRBJ1-2; 10 bases match TRBD1. This TCR came from a man at least 80 years old with acute or convalescent COVID-19. In DNA form, the CDR3 reads TGTGCCAGCAGTTTATACTGGGACAGGGGCGGCTACACCTTC. Encoded protein: CASSLYWDRGGYTF.